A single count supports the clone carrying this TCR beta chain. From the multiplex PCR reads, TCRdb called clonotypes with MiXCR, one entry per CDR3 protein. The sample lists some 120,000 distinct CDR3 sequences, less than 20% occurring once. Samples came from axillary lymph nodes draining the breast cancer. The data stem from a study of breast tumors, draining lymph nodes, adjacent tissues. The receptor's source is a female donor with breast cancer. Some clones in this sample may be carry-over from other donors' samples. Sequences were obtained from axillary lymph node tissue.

The CDR3 bases are TGCGGTGTACTTCTGACAGCCTCCTACGAGCAGTACTTC. Translated: CGVLLTASYEQYF. This sequence joins TRBV20-1 and TRBJ2-7; perhaps TRBD1 as D (5 bases). CDR3 length: 13 residues. Germline assignment: CDR1 DFQATT and CDR2 SNEGSKA (reference sequence).